The present entry profiles one T cell receptor (beta chain) with its context. This clonotype showed up many times. Which antigen it targets is not known. No much larger clone exists at a distance of one base, and base qualities are not known. Set within a cohort of healthcare workers in London, UK, this nested case-control study involved weekly PCR testing of nasopharyngeal swabs along with blood sampling. Between 23 and 31 March 2020, the week of the UK lockdown, healthcare workers were enrolled and then followed up weekly for as long as 16 weeks. This entry belongs to a study of early T cells in non-severe SARS-CoV-2 infection (TCRdb year 2021). Background for the entire study: Because TCR sequencing relied on bulk RNA taken from unsorted whole blood, pairing of alpha and beta chains was not possible. The paper's findings and limits, for the study overall: VDJdb matching was skewed toward anti-spike CD8 responses and likely underestimated virus-specific expansions by missing private and CD4 specificities.

Taken from cysteine to phenylalanine, the CDR3 has 12 residues. The retained sequence is limited to the CDR3, 36 bases, with the frame set at the first base. At the junction V is shortened by 6 bases and J by 10 bases, with 16 bases in between. Looking up the germline V gene (reference sequence) yields CDR1 DFQATT and CDR2 SNEGSKA. Library preparation used 5' RACE. For sequencing, a NextSeq 500 was employed. To correct for sequencing error and PCR bias, the TCR library protocol tagged individual cDNA molecules with unique molecular identifiers. TCR alpha and beta chains were both sequenced, and the abundances of alpha and beta sequences in each sample were closely correlated with each other. The paper's data handling went like this. Decombinator V4 was used to annotate TCR sequences for V gene, J gene and CDR3. Expanded TCRs were defined as changing significantly between any two time points under a Poisson model with p below 0.0001. TCR abundances were normalised to the total number of TCRs sequenced per sample and were expressed as counts per million. TRAV1-2 paired with TRAJ12, TRAJ20 or TRAJ33 defined MAIT TCRs, while TRAV10 paired with TRAJ18 defined iNKT TCRs. VDJdb, accessed 1 November 2021, was searched for CMV, EBV and SARS-CoV-2 annotated TCRs, excluding TCRs annotated for multiple antigens. TCRdb cleaned the public reads at Q25 with fastp, built clones with MiXCR and kept in-frame beta chains. When rows share a CDR3 protein, they turn into one entry using the most common DNA and genes. It is TCRdb's table, rather than the study itself, that gives the V and J calls and clone size. The sample includes 25,000 to 35,000 distinct CDR3 sequences, with around 5.8% observed a single time. The ten largest clones take up 5.3% of the sample.

This receptor chain uses TRBV20-1 and TRBJ2-1, with TRBD2 tentatively as D gene (5 bases match). This TCR derives from an adult who was a healthcare worker with PCR-confirmed SARS-CoV-2 infection or an uninfected control (not recorded which). Specimen: whole blood. The DNA reads TGCAGTGCCTATCGGGGAAGTCGCGAGCAGTTCTTC. Translated, this is CSAYRGSREQFF.